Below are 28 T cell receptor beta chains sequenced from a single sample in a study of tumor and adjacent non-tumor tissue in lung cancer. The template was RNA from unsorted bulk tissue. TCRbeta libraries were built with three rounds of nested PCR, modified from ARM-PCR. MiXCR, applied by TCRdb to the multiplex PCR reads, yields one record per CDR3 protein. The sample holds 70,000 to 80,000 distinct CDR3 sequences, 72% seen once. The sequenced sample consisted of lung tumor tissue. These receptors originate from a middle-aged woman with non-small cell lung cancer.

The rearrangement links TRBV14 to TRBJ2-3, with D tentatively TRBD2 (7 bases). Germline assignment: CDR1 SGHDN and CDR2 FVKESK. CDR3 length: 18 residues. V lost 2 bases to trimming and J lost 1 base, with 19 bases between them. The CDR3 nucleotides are TGTGCCAGCAGCCAACTAAACTTAGGGGGGGGATGCACAGATACGCAGTATTTT. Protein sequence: CASSQLNLGGGCTDTQYF. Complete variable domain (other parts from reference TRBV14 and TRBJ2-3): EAGVTQFPSHSVIEKGQTVTLRCDPISGHDNLYWYRRVMGKEIKFLLHFVKESKQDESGMPNNRFLAERTGGTYSTLKVQPAELEDSGVYFCASSQLNLGGGCTDTQYFGPGTRLTVL.

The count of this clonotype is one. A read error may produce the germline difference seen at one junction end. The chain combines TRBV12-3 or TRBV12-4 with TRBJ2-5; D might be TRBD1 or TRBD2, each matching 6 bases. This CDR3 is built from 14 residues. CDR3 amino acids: CTSSFPGGGETQYF. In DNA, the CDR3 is TGTACCAGCAGTTTTCCCGGGGGCGGGGAGACCCAGTATTTC.

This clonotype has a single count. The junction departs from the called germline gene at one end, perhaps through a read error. CDR3 protein: CAGSLGLTPYEQYF. The CDR3 bases are TGCGCCGGCAGCTTGGGCCTAACTCCTTACGAGCAGTACTTC. V and J are TRBV5-1 and TRBJ2-7, with no clear D. Germline CDR1 reads SGHRS; CDR2 reads YFSETQ. The CDR3 sequence is 14 residues long. Combining the CDR3 with reference TRBV5-1 and TRBJ2-7 gives the whole variable domain KAGVTQTPRYLIKTRGQQVTLSCSPISGHRSVSWYQQTPGQGLQFLFEYFSETQRNKGNFPGRFSGRQFSNSRSEMNVSTLELGDSALYLCAGSLGLTPYEQYFGPGTRLTVT.

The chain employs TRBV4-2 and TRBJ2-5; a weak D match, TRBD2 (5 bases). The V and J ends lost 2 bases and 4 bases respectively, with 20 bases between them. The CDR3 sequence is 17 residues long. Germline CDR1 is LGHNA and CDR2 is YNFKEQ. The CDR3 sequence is CASSQRTVRGETETQYF. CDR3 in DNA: TGTGCCAGCAGCCAAAGGACGGTACGGGGAGAGACAGAGACCCAGTACTTC.

CDR3 sequence reads: CVTREDSGNTIYF. The CDR3 DNA is TGTGTCACCCGGGAGGACTCTGGAAACACCATATATTTT. The V gene is TRBV11-2, the J gene TRBJ1-3; no firm D call. Germline V gene data show CDR1 as SGHAT and CDR2 as FQNNGV. The CDR3 runs to 13 residues. Full variable domain (remainder filled in from reference TRBV11-2 and TRBJ1-3): EAGVAQSPRYKIIEKRQSVAFWCNPISGHATLYWYQQILGQGPKLLIQFQNNGVVDDSQLPKDRFSAERLKGVDSTLKIQPAKLEDSAVYLCVTREDSGNTIYFGEGSWLTVV.

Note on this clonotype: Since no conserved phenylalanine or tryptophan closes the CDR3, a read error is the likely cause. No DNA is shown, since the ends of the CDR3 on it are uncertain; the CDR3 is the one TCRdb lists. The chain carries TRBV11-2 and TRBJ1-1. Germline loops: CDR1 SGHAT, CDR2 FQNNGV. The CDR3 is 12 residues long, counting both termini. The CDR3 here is CASSNSWFEAFL.

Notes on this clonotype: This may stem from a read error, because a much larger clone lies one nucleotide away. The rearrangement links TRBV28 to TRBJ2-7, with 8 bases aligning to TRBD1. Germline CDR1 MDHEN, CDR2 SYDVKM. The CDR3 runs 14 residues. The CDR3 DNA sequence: TGTGTCAGCAGCCCCGGACAGGGTCTGAGGGAGCAGTACTTC. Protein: CVSSPGQGLREQYF.

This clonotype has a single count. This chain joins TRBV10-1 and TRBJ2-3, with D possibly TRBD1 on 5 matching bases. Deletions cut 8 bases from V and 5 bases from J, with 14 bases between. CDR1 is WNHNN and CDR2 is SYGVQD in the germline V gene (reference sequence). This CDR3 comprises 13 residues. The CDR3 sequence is CASGQGAEDTQYF. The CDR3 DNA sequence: TGCGCCAGCGGTCAAGGGGCGGAAGATACGCAGTATTTT.

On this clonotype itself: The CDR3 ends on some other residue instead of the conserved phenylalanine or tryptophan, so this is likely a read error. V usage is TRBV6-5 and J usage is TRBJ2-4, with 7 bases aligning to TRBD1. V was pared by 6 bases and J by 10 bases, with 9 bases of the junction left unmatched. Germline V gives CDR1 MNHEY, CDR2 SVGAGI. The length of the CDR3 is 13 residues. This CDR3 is CASSQTGWNIQYL. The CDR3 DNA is TGTGCCAGCAGCCAGACAGGGTGGAATATTCAGTACCTC.

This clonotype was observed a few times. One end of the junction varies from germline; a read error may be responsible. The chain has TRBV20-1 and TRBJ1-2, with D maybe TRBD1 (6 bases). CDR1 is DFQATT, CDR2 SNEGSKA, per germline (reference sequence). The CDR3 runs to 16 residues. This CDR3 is CNARDPQGTFHYGYTF. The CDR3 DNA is TGCAATGCTAGAGATCCTCAGGGGACCTTTCACTATGGCTACACCTTC.

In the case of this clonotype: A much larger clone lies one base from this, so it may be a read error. CDR3 nucleotide sequence: TGTGTCAGCAGCCTCACGTCGGGCAGTTACTATGGCTACACCTTC. This gives the protein CVSSLTSGSYYGYTF. J is TRBJ1-2 and V is TRBV28; no definite D call. CDR3 length equals 15 residues. Germline V CDR1 and CDR2: MDHEN, SYDVKM.

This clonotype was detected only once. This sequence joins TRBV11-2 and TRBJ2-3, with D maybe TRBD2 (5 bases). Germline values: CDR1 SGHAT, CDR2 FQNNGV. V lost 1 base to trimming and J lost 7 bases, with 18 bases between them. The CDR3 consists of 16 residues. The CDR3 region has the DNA TGTGCCAGCAGCTTAGCGTTTAGCGCTAGCAGACATACGCAGTATTTT. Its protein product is CASSLAFSASRHTQYF. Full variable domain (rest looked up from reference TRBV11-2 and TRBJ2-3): EAGVAQSPRYKIIEKRQSVAFWCNPISGHATLYWYQQILGQGPKLLIQFQNNGVVDDSQLPKDRFSAERLKGVDSTLKIQPAKLEDSAVYLCASSLAFSASRHTQYFGPGTRLTVL.

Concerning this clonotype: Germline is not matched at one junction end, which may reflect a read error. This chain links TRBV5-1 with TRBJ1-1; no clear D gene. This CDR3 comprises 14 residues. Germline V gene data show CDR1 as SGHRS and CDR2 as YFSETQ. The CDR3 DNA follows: TGCGCCAACAGCTTTACTCCAGGACACACTGAAGCTTTCTTT. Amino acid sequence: CANSFTPGHTEAFF.

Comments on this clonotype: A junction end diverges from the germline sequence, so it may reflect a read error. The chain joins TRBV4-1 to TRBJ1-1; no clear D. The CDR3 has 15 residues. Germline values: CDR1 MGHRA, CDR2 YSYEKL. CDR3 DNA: TGTGCCAGCAGCTCAAGTCCCAGCTCGAACACTGAAACTTTCTTT. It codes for CASSSSPSSNTETFF.

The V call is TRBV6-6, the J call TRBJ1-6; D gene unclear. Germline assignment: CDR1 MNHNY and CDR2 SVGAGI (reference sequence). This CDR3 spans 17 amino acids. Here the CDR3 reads CVNSYGQTPTLNSPLHF. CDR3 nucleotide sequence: TGTGTCAACAGTTACGGGCAGACCCCGACACTTAATTCACCCCTCCACTTT.

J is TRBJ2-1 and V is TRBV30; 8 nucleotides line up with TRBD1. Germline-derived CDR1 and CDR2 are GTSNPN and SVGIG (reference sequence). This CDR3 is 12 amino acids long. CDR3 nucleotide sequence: TGTAGCTACCACAGGGGGTACAATGAGCAGTTCTTC. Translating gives CSYHRGYNEQFF.

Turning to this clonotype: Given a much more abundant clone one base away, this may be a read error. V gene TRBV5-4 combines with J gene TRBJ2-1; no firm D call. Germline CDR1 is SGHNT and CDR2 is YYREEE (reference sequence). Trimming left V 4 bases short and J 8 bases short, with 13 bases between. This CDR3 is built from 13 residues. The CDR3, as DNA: TGTGCCAGCAGCAGTGTAAGGGCCCATGAGCAGTTCTTC. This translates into CASSSVRAHEQFF.

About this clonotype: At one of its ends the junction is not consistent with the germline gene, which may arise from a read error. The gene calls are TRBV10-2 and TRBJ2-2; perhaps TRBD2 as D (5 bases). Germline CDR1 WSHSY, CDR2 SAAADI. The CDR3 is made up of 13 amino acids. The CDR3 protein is CASSGTQLRELFF. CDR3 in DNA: TGCGCCAGCAGTGGGACTCAGCTCCGGGAACTGTTTTTT.

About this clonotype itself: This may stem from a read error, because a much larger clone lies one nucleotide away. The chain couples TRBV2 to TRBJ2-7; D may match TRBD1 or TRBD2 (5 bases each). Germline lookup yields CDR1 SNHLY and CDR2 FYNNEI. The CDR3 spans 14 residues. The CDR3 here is CANSSSVEGSEQYF. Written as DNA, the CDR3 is TGTGCCAACAGTTCCTCGGTTGAGGGGAGCGAGCAGTACTTC.

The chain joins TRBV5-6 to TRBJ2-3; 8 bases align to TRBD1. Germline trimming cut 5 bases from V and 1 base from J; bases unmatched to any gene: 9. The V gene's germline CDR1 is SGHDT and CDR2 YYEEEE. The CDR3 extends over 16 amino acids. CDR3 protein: CASRLTGGLGTDTQYF. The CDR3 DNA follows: TGTGCCAGCAGGCTAACAGGGGGGCTCGGCACAGATACGCAGTATTTT.

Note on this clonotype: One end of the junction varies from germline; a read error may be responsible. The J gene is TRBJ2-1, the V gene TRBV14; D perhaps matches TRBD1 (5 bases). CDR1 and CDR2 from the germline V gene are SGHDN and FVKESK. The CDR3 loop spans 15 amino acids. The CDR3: CGSSQGNPRGNEQFF. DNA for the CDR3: TGTGGCAGCAGCCAAGGCAACCCTAGGGGCAATGAGCAGTTCTTC. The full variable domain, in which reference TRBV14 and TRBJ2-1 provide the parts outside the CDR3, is EAGVTQFPSHSVIEKGQTVTLRCDPISGHDNLYWYRRVMGKEIKFLLHFVKESKQDESGMPNNRFLAERTGGTYSTLKVQPAELEDSGVYFCGSSQGNPRGNEQFFGPGTRLTVL.

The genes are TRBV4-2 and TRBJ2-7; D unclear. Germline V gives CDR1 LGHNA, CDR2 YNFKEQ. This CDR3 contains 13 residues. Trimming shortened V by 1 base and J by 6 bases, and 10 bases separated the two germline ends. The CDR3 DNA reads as TGTGCCAGCAGCCAAGGGAACGGTTTCGAGCAGTACTTC. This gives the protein CASSQGNGFEQYF.

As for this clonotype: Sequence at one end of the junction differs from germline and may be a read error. In DNA, the CDR3 is TGTGCCAGTAGCTGGGAATACGGCACCCGGGAGCTGTTTTTT. Amino acids: CASSWEYGTRELFF. The rearrangement uses TRBV5-4 and TRBJ2-2; D gene ambiguous. CDR1 and CDR2 from the germline V gene are SGHNT and YYREEE (reference sequence). The CDR3 has 14 amino acids.

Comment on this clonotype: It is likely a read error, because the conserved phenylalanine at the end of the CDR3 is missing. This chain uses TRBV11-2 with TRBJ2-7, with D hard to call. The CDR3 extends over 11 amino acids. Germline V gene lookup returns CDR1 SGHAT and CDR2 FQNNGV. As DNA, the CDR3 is TGTGTCAGCAGAAAAGGCTACGAGCAGTACTTG. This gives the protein CVSRKGYEQYL.

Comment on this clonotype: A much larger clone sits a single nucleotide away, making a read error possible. The CDR3: CGWSVWGNTDTQYF. As DNA, the CDR3 is TGTGGCTGGAGTGTTTGGGGAAACACAGATACGCAGTATTTT. The chain uses TRBV30 and TRBJ2-3; D gene unclear. Germline CDR1 GTSNPN, CDR2 SVGIG (reference sequence). The CDR3 has 14 amino acids.

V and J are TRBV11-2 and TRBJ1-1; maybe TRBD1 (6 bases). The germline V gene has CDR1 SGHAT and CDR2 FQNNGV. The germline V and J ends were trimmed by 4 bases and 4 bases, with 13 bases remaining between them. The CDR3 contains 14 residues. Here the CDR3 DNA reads TGTGCCAGCAGCTATAGGGGGGGGATCACTGAAGCTTTCTTT. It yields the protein CASSYRGGITEAFF. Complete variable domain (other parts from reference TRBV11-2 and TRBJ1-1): EAGVAQSPRYKIIEKRQSVAFWCNPISGHATLYWYQQILGQGPKLLIQFQNNGVVDDSQLPKDRFSAERLKGVDSTLKIQPAKLEDSAVYLCASSYRGGITEAFFGQGTRLTVV.

DNA of the CDR3: TGCAGCGTTGAAAAATTTGTCAGTACGCAGGGCTACACCTTC. This sequence encodes CSVEKFVSTQGYTF. The chain is built from TRBV29-1 and TRBJ1-2; D remains ambiguous. This CDR3 is built from 14 residues. V was shortened by 2 bases and J by 8 bases, with 18 bases between the two germline ends. Germline values: CDR1 SQVTM, CDR2 ANQGSEA.

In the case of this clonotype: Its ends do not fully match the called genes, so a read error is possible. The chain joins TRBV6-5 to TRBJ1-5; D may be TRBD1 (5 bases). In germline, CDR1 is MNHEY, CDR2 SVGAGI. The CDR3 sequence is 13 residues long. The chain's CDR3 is CASKGRVNQPQQF. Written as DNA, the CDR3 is TGTGCCAGCAAGGGCAGGGTTAATCAGCCCCAACAGTTT.